This entry is about one TCR beta chain. The data stem from a study of blood T cell repertoires in COVID-19. Study as a whole: Samples came from the United States, Italy and Spain, spanning acute and convalescent COVID-19. PBMCs, B-cell-depleted T cells, or T cells provided the cDNA or gDNA that made up the material.

Looked up from germline, CDR1 is LNHDA and CDR2 is SQIVND (reference sequence). Trimming pared 5 bases from V and 5 bases from J, leaving 15 bases between. The CDR3 consists of 14 residues. The authors' processing: Estimation of nucleated cell counts was performed using reference gene primer amplification. Method: immunoSEQ multiplex PCR; TCRdb's copy keeps in-frame clones and lacks some. That table gives V, J and clone size, and the DNA gave D and trimming. Of about 240,000 clones listed, just under 85% are singletons. This sequence originates from a woman aged 80 or over with acute or convalescent COVID-19. What was sequenced was peripheral blood. The chain links TRBV19 to TRBJ1-1; TRBD1 is a possible D gene (6 bases). The CDR3: CASSADWGRTEAFF. CDR3 coding DNA: TGTGCCAGTAGTGCAGATTGGGGGCGGACTGAAGCTTTCTTT. Variable domain in full (rest from reference TRBV19 and TRBJ1-1): DGGITQSPKYLFRKEGQNVTLSCEQNLNHDAMYWYRQDPGQGLRLIYYSQIVNDFQKGDIAEGYSVSREKKESFPLTVTSAQKNPTAFYLCASSADWGRTEAFFGQGTRLTVV.